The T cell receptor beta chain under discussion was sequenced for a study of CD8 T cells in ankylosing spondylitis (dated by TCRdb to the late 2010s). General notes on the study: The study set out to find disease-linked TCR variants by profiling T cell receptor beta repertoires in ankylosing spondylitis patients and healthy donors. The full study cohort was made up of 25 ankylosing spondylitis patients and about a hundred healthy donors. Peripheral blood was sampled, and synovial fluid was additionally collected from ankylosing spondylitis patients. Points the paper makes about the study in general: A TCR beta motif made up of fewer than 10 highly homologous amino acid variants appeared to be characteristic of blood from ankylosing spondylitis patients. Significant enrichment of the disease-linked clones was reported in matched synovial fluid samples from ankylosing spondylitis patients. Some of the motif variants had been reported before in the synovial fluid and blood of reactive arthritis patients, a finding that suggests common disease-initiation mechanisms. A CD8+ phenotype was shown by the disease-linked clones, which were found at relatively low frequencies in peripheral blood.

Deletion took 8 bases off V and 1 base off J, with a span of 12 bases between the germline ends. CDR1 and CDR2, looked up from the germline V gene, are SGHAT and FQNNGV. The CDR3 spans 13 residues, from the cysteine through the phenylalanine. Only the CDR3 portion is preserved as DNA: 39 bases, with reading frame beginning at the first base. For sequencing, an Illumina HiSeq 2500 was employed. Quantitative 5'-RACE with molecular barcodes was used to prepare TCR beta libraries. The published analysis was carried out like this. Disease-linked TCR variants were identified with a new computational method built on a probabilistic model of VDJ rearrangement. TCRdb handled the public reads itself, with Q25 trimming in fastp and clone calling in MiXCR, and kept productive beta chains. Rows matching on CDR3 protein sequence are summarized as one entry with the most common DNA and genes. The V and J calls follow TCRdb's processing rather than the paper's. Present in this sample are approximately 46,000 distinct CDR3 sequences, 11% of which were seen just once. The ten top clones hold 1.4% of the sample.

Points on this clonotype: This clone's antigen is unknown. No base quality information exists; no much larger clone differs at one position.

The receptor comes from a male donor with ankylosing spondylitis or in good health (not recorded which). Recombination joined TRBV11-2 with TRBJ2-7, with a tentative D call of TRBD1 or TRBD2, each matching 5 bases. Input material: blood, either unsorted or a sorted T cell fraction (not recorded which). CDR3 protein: CASRPGSSYEQYF. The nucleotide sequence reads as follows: TGTGCCAGCCGTCCAGGGAGTTCCTACGAGCAGTACTTC.